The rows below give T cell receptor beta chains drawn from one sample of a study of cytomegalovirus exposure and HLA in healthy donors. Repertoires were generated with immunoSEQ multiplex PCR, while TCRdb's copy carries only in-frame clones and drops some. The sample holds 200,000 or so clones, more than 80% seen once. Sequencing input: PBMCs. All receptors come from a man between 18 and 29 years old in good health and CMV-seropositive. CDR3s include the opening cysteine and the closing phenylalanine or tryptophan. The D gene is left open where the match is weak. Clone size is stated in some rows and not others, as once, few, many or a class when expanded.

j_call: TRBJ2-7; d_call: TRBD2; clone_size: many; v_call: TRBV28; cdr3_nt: TGTGCCAGCAGTTTAATCGCTAGCGGCTACGAGCAGTACTTC; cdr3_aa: CASSLIASGYEQYF
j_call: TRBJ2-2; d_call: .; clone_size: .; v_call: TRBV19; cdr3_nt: TGTGCCAGTACCCGGCGGGTTAACACCGGGGAGCTGTTTTTT; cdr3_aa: CASTRRVNTGELFF
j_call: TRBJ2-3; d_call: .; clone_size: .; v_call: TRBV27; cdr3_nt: TGTGCCAGCAGTAAATCCGGGACCCAACGGAGGGGCACAGATACGCAGTATTTT; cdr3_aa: CASSKSGTQRRGTDTQYF
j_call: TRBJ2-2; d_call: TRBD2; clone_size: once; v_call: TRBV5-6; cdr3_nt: TGTGCCAGCAGGTTTAGCGGGAGTGGGACCGGGGAGCTGTTTTTT; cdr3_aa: CASRFSGSGTGELFF
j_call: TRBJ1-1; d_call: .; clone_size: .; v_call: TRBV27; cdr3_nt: TGTGCCAGCGTGGGCAGGGCTCTGAACACTGAAGCTTTCTTT; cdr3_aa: CASVGRALNTEAFF
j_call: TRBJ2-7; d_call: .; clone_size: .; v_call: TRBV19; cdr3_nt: TGTGCCAGTAGCCAGATCGTAAGCTCCTACGAGCAGTACTTC; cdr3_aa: CASSQIVSSYEQYF
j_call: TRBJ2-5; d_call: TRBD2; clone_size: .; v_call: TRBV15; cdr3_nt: TGTGCCACCAAGCCGGGACTAGGGCGGGAGACCCAGTACTTC; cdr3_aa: CATKPGLGRETQYF
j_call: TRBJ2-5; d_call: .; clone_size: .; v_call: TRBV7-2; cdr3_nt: TGTGCCAGCAGCTTAGGGGAGCGCCCTAACCAAGAGACCCAGTACTTC; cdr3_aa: CASSLGERPNQETQYF
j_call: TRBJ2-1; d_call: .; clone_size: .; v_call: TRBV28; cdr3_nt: TGTGCCAGCAGTTCGGCTCTAGTACTATACAATGAGCAGTTCTTC; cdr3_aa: CASSSALVLYNEQFF
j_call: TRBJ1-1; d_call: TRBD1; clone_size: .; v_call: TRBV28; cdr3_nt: TGTGCCAGCAGGGGACAGGGGGAGGGTGAAGCTTTCTTT; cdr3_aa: CASRGQGEGEAFF
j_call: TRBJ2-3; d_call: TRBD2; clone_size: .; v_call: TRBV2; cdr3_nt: TGTGCCAGCAGACTGCGGGAGGGCCCTGTGGGAGATACGCAGTATTTT; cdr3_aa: CASRLREGPVGDTQYF
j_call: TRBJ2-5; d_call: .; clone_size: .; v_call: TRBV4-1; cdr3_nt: TGCGCCAGCAGCCTCCTACTAATCCCACCAGAGACCCAGTACTTC; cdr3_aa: CASSLLLIPPETQYF
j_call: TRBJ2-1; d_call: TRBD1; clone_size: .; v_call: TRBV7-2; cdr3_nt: TGTGCCAGCAGCACCTCGGTCGGGACAGGGTCAAATGAGCAGTTCTTC; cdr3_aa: CASSTSVGTGSNEQFF
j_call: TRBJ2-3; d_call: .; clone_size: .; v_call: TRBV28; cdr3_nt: TGTGCCAGCAGTTTTGGTCTAGTTTTAGATACGCAGTATTTT; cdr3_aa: CASSFGLVLDTQYF
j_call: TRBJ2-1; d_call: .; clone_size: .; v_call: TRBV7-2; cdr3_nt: TGTGCCAGCACGGGGTTAAGTGAGCAGTTCTTC; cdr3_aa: CASTGLSEQFF
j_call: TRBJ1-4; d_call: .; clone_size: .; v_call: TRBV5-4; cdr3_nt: TGTGCTACGTTAGTGGAACCAAGAGGTGAAAAACTGTTTTTT; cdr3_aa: CATLVEPRGEKLFF
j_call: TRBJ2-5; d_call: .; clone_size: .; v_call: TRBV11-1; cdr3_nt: TGTGCCAGCAGCTTTAAGCCGGAGATGGAGACCCAGTACTTC; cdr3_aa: CASSFKPEMETQYF
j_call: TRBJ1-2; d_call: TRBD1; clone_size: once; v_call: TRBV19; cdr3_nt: TGTGCCAGTAACTCACAGGGGACCCGCCGCGGCTACACCTTC; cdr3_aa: CASNSQGTRRGYTF
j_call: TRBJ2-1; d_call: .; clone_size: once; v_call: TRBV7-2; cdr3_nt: TGTGCCAGCAGGAGACTTTCCGGTGAGCAGTTCTTC; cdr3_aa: CASRRLSGEQFF
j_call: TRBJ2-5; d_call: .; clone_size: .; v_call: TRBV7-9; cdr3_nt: TGTGCCAGCAGCTCCGAGCCTCTAGGGGGTGCAGAGACCCAGTACTTC; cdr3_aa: CASSSEPLGGAETQYF
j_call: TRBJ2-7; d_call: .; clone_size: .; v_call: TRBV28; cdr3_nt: TGTGCCAGCAGGTTCGGACACCTGGTCTACGAGCAGTACTTC; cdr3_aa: CASRFGHLVYEQYF
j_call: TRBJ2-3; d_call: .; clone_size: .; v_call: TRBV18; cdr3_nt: TGTGCCAGCTCACCGCCGACGGGAACAGATACGCAGTATTTT; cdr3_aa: CASSPPTGTDTQYF
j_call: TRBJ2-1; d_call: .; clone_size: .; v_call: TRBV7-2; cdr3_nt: TGTGCCAGCAGCCCCGACGGGAATGAGCAGTTCTTC; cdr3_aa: CASSPDGNEQFF